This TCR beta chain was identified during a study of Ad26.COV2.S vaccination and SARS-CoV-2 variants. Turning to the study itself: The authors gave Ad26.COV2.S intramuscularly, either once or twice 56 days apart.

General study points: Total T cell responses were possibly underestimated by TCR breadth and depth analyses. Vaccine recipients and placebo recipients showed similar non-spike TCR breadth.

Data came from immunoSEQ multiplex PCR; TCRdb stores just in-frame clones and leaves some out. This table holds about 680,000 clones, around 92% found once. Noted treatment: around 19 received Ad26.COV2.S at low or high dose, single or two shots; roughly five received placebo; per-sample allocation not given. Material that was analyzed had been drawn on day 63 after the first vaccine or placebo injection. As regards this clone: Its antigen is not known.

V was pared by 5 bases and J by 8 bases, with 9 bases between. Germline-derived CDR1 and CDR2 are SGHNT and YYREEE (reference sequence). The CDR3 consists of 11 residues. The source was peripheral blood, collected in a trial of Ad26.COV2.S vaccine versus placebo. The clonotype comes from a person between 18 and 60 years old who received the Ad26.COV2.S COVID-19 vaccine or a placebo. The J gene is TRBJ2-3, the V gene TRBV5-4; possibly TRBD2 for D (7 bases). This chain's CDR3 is CASSGGATQYF. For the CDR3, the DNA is TGTGCCAGCAGTGGGGGGGCTACGCAGTATTTT. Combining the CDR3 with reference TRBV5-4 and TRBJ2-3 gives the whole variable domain ETGVTQSPTHLIKTRGQQVTLRCSSQSGHNTVSWYQQALGQGPQFIFQYYREEENGRGNFPPRFSGLQFPNYSSELNVNALELDDSALYLCASSGGATQYFGPGTRLTVL.